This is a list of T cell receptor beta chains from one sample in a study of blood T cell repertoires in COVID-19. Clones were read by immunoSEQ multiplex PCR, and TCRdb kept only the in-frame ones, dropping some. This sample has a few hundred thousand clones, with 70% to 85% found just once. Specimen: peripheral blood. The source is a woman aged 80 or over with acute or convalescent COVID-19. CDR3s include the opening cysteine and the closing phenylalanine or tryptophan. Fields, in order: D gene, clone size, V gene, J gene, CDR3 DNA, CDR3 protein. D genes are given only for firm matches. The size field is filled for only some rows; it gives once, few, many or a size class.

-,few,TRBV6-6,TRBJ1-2,TGTGCCAGCAGTTTGCAAGACTACTATGGCTACACCTTC,CASSLQDYYGYTF
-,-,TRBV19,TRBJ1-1,TGTGCCAGTAGTATGCTTGCAGGCCGGAACACTGAAGCTTTCTTT,CASSMLAGRNTEAFF
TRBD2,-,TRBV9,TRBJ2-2,TGTGCCAGCAGCGTAGACCCCAGCGGGGTCACCGGGGAGCTGTTTTTT,CASSVDPSGVTGELFF
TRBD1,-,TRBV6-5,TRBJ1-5,TGTGCCAGCAGGGAGGGGGCCGGCAATCAGCCCCAGCATTTT,CASREGAGNQPQHF
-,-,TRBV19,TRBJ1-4,TGTGCCAGTAATATCTCTGAAAAACTGTTTTTT,CASNISEKLFF
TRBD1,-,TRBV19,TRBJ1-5,TGTGCCAGTCAACAGGGGCCTGGCAATCAGCCCCAGCATTTT,CASQQGPGNQPQHF
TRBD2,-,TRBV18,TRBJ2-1,TGTGCCAGCTCAGCATTAACTAGCGGCCGGGGCAATGAGCAGTTCTTC,CASSALTSGRGNEQFF
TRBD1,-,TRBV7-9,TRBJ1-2,TGTGCCAGCAGCATTGAGCCGGGACAGCTCCGTTATGGCTACACCTTC,CASSIEPGQLRYGYTF
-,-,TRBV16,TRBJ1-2,TGTGCCAGCAGCCAATTACAGGGCCTCCACTATGGCTACACCTTC,CASSQLQGLHYGYTF
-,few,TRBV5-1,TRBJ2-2,TGCGCCAGCAGCCCCCCGAAGCGTGACGGGGAGCTGTTTTTT,CASSPPKRDGELFF
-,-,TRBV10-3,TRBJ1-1,TGTGCCATCAGAAGGGGTGAGAACACTGAAGCTTTCTTT,CAIRRGENTEAFF
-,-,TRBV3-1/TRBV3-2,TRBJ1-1,TGTGCCAGCAGCCTTGGACAGACAACTGAAGCTTTCTTT,CASSLGQTTEAFF
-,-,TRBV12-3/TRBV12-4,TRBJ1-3,TGTGCCAGTAAAAGGGGCTCTGGAAACACCATATATTTT,CASKRGSGNTIYF
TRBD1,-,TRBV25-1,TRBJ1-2,TGTGCCAGCAGTCAAGGACAGGGGGCCAGTGGCTACACCTTC,CASSQGQGASGYTF
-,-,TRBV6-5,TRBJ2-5,TGTGCCAGCAGTTACGGGGGCAGAGAGACCCAGTACTTC,CASSYGGRETQYF
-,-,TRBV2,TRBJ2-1,TGTGCCAGCACACAGCGGGCTCCCTACAATGAGCAGTTCTTC,CASTQRAPYNEQFF
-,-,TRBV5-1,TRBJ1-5,TGCGCCAGCAGCTTAGCCATAAATCAGCCCCAGCATTTT,CASSLAINQPQHF
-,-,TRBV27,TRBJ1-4,TGTGCCAGCAGTTTAGGGCAGGCGACTAATGAAAAACTGTTTTTT,CASSLGQATNEKLFF
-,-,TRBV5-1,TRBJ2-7,TGCGCCAGCAAACAGGGCTCCGCCTACGAGCAGTACTTC,CASKQGSAYEQYF
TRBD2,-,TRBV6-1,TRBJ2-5,TGTGCCAGCAGTGTTCTAGCGGGAGATATAGGGGAGACCCAGTACTTC,CASSVLAGDIGETQYF
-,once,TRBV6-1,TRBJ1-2,TGTGCCAGCAGTGAATCCTCCAACTATGGCTACACCTTC,CASSESSNYGYTF
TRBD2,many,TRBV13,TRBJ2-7,TGTGCCAGCAGCCCTACTCAACTAGCGGGAGGCTACGAGCAGTACTTC,CASSPTQLAGGYEQYF
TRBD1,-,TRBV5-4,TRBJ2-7,TGTGCCAGCAGCTTGTTTCGGACAGGGACCTACGAGCAGTACTTC,CASSLFRTGTYEQYF
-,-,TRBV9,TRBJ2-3,TGTGCCAGCAGCGTAGGGAGTACCACAGATACGCAGTATTTT,CASSVGSTTDTQYF
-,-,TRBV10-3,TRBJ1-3,TGTGCCATCAGTGATACAGGGTCCTCTGGAAACACCATATATTTT,CAISDTGSSGNTIYF
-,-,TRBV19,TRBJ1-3,TGTGCCAGTATTAGGACAGCCTCTGGAAACACCATATATTTT,CASIRTASGNTIYF
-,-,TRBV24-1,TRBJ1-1,TGTGCCACCAGTGAAACCCGGACACATAAAATGGGTTTCTTT,CATSETRTHKMGFF
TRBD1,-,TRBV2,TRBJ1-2,TGTGCCAGCAGTTCCCAGGGGGCGTGGGGCTACACCTTC,CASSSQGAWGYTF
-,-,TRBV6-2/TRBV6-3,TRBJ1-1,TGTGCCAGCAGTGACCCCGGGACAAATTTAAGGAACACTGAAGCTTTCTTT,CASSDPGTNLRNTEAFF
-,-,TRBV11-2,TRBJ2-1,TGTGCCAGCAGCTTAGAACAGTACAATGAGCAGTTCTTC,CASSLEQYNEQFF
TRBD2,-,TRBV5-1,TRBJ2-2,TGCGCCAGCAGCCTGGGGTCGGGACTAGCGTCTCTCGGGGAGCTGTTTTTT,CASSLGSGLASLGELFF
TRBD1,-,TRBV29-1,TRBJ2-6,TGCAGCGTACGGACAGGGGGCGCCTCTGGGGCCAACGTCCTGACTTTC,CSVRTGGASGANVLTF
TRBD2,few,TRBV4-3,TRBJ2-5,TGCGCCAGCAGCCAAGATCGGGGGCTAGCGGGGTCTCAAGAGACCCAGTACTTC,CASSQDRGLAGSQETQYF
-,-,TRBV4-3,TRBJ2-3,TGCGCCAGCAGCCAAGGGTCAGCGCCTAGCACAGATACGCAGTATTTT,CASSQGSAPSTDTQYF
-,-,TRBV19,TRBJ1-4,TGTGCCAGTAGAGAAGGACAGCCAACTAATGAAAAACTGTTTTTT,CASREGQPTNEKLFF
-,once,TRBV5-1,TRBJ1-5,TGCGCCAGCAGCTACGACGGAGCTCCCAATCAGCCCCAGCATTTT,CASSYDGAPNQPQHF
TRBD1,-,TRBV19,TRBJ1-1,TGTGCCAGTAGTATAGTGACAGGGGGAACTGAAGCTTTCTTT,CASSIVTGGTEAFF
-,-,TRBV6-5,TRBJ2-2,TGTGCCAGCAGGGGGAGGGGGAGTACCGGGGAGCTGTTTTTT,CASRGRGSTGELFF
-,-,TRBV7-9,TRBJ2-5,TGTGCCAGCTCGGAACGGGAGTCGGGGGAGACCCAGTACTTC,CASSERESGETQYF
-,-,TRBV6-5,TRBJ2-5,TGTGCCAGCAGTTACTCGGGGGGGGCTGCCCAGTACTTC,CASSYSGGAAQYF
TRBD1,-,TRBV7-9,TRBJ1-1,TGTGCCAGCAGCCCCCGAGGGGGCCTTCCTGAAGCTTTCTTT,CASSPRGGLPEAFF
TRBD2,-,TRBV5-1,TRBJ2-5,TGCGCCAGTTCACCGGGACTAGCGGGAGAAGGTTGGCGGGAGACCCAGTACTTC,CASSPGLAGEGWRETQYF
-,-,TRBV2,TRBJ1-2,TGTGCCAGCAGTTGGTCAGAAGCTAACTATGGCTACACCTTC,CASSWSEANYGYTF